Each of the 8 T cell receptor beta chains below was sequenced from the same sample in a study of T cell clonotyping in hematopoietic cell transplantation. Only in-frame clones appear in the TCRdb table, and some are missing; sequencing was by immunoSEQ multiplex PCR. The data contain about 27,000 clones, less than 75% of them singletons. The sample's time point: recipient sample about 28 days before transplant, after cytoreduction. The material was peripheral blood mononuclear cells, obtained before stem cell transplant. These receptors all come from a man aged 45 to 65 with myelodysplastic syndrome. Some clones in this sample may be carry-over from other donors' samples.

A few counts support this clone. One junction end disagrees with the germline gene, perhaps due to a read error. The chain employs TRBV25-1 and TRBJ2-1, with D perhaps given as TRBD1 or TRBD2 (5 bases each). The CDR3 has 16 amino acids. The germline CDR1 and CDR2 sequences are MGHDK and SYGVNS. CDR3 protein: CAGSESLGTAYNEQFF. The CDR3 nucleotides are TGTGCCGGCAGTGAATCACTTGGGACGGCCTACAATGAGCAGTTCTTC.

The V and J genes are TRBV30 and TRBJ2-3; no reliable D call. Trimming took off 5 bases at V and 5 bases at J, with 8 bases between the two ends. Looked up from germline, CDR1 is GTSNPN and CDR2 is SVGIG (reference sequence). This CDR3 is built from 11 residues. The DNA of the CDR3 is TGTGCCTGGGGGATGGGAGATACGCAGTATTTT. This codes for CAWGMGDTQYF.

This chain connects TRBV6-5 to TRBJ1-6, with D unresolved. Deletions cut 4 bases from V and 9 bases from J, with 16 bases between. This CDR3 has 15 residues. CDR1 is MNHEY and CDR2 is SVGAGI in the germline V gene. This CDR3 reads CASSFRGSTISPLHF. The CDR3 region has the DNA TGTGCCAGCAGTTTCCGTGGGTCAACCATTTCACCCCTCCACTTT.

This chain connects TRBV5-1 to TRBJ2-5, with D perhaps given as TRBD1 or TRBD2 (5 bases each). V shed 7 bases and J shed 5 bases, with 15 bases lying between them. The CDR3 loop spans 13 amino acids. CDR1 is SGHRS and CDR2 is YFSETQ in the germline V gene. In DNA, the CDR3 is TGCGCCAGCGGGGACGGCATTGGGGAGACCCAGTACTTC. Its protein product is CASGDGIGETQYF.

This clone was detected only once. The chain joins TRBV9 to TRBJ2-5; D gene ambiguous. The V and J ends lost 0 bases and 5 bases respectively, with 11 bases between them. This CDR3 has 14 amino acids. CDR1 and CDR2 from the germline V gene are SGDLS and YYNGEE. The CDR3 nucleotides are TGTGCCAGCAGCGTAGTTTCGGGTAGGGAGACCCAGTACTTC. Translating it yields CASSVVSGRETQYF.

The chain is built from TRBV30 and TRBJ2-7, with 7 nucleotides matching TRBD1. Germline V gene lookup returns CDR1 GTSNPN and CDR2 SVGIG (reference sequence). This CDR3 region has 15 residues. J was trimmed by 0 bases and V by 3 bases; bases with no gene match: 8. The CDR3 DNA sequence: TGTGCCTGGAGGTCGGGACAGTTTAGCTCCTACGAGCAGTACTTC. Translated: CAWRSGQFSSYEQYF.

The rearrangement joins TRBV14 to TRBJ1-2; D unclear. Germline lookup yields CDR1 SGHDN and CDR2 FVKESK. The V end was cut by 0 bases, the J end by 6 bases, with 8 bases between. The CDR3 consists of 13 residues. The CDR3 protein is CASSQDRRHGYTF. The CDR3 nucleotides are TGTGCCAGCAGCCAAGATAGGCGTCATGGCTACACCTTC.

The chain combines TRBV7-2 with TRBJ2-6; D remains unclear. Germline V gene sequence: CDR1 SGHTA, CDR2 FQGNSA. V was clipped by 3 bases and J by 2 bases, with 5 bases between them. This CDR3 is built from 14 residues. Here the CDR3 DNA reads TGTGCCAGCAGCTTGCCTACTGGGGCCAACGTCCTGACTTTC. This sequence encodes CASSLPTGANVLTF.